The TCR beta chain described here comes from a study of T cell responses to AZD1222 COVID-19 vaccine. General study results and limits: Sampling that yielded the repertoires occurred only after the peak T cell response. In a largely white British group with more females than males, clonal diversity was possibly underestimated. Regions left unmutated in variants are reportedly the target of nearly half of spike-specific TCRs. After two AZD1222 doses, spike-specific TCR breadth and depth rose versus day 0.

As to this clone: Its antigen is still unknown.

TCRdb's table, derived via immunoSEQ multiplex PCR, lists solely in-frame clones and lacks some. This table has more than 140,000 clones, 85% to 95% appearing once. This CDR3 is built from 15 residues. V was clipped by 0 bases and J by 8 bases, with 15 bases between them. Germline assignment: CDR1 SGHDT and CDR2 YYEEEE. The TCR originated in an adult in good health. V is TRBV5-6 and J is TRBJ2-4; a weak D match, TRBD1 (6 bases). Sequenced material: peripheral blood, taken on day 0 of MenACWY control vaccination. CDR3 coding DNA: TGTGCCAGCAGCTTGGCGGGTGGGGGCATGGACATTCAGTACTTC. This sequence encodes CASSLAGGGMDIQYF.